This T cell receptor beta chain was captured by sequencing in a study of beta chain features in type 1 diabetes listed by TCRdb under 2018. With regard to the full study: No differences in mean age, gender distribution, total cell number or subset yield were found between patients and healthy donors. Whereas all 30 or so donors provided naive and central memory subsets, regulatory and stem cell-like memory subsets were isolated from just 8 patients and about 8 healthy donors. Across all samples, about 110 million sorted cells were examined, and cell number per subset correlated strongly with RNA yield. The study compared TCRB repertoires of sorted circulating CD4+ T cell subsets between recently diagnosed type 1 diabetes patients and matched healthy donors. Beyond this particular receptor, the publication reports: Naive, central memory and regulatory TCRB repertoires appeared to be more similar among patients than among healthy donors. Patients with type 1 diabetes made fewer insertions and deleted more nucleotides at VDJ recombination sites, implying thymic rearrangement abnormalities. Only small numbers of individuals were included in the HLA sub-analyses, which left unresolved whether HLA type had any influence on TCRB rearrangement. Because cDNA rather than genomic DNA was sequenced, highly expressing activated cells could have been over-represented, although no difference in activation and CD3 levels was found between groups. In all four CD4+ subsets, TCRB CDR3 length was moderately but significantly shorter in type 1 diabetes patients. Shorter templates might have been favored by PCR, but patient and control samples were amplified and corrected together, so both groups would have been affected equally by any skew.

Each donor gave one peripheral blood draw, roughly 110 mL on average, collected into heparinised tubes. Naive, central memory, regulatory and stem cell-like memory CD4+ T cells were sorted on a BD FACSAria II using a panel including CD45RO, CCR7, CD25, CD127, CD95 and CD27. A purity above 98% was achieved for all sorted populations. Right away, PBMCs were isolated by Lymphoprep density gradient centrifugation and were stained directly, with no culture step. So that batch effects would be minimized, each experiment stained and sorted samples in pairs, pairing one healthy donor with one patient. The entire isolated RNA was reverse transcribed using the High Capacity cDNA Reverse Transcription Kit, and thus expressed TCRB transcripts were sequenced. Deep immunoSEQ sequencing was performed on naive, central memory and regulatory T cell samples, with an average of about 3.57 million total reads per sample. Sorted cells were lysed in RLT buffer, and RNA was extracted using DNase-treated RNeasy Micro or Mini kits according to cell number. To prevent cross-contamination, every cell subset was processed on its own, while patient and healthy donor samples were processed together. Using the immunoSEQ multiplex PCR, TCRB sequences were amplified from cDNA into 87-bp fragments spanning the CDR3 region. The amplicons were sequenced using the Illumina HiSeq platform. As for the authors' bioinformatics: PCR bias was corrected computationally using synthetic template baselines, and reads within Hamming distance 2 were collapsed, with unmergeable singletons discarded. By aligning reads against IMGT, V, D and J genes, CDR3 length, and insertions or deletions at six rearrangement sites were assigned. Within each subset, clonotype counts were normalized to sorted cell number, after which true diversity and Gini coefficients were computed with the tcR R package. The overlap coefficient, calculated on TCRB nucleotide sequences, was used to quantify repertoire sharing. Out-of-frame TCRB sequences from naive cells were analyzed to stand in for the pre-selection repertoire. Entries here come from immuneACCESS through TCRdb and include only in-frame sequences with V and J called. Some clones fail to appear in such tables; in the studies checked, an unresolved V gene covers under half of the shortfall, and the cause of the remainder is unknown. Clonal size and the V and J genes are those of that table, whereas D and trimming came from the DNA. Recorded for this sample are approximately 340,000 clones; about 15% of them occurred a single time. The ten largest make up 0.019% of the sample.

The CDR3 goes from the cysteine to the phenylalanine over 15 residues. Only the CDR3 portion is preserved as DNA: 45 bases, with reading frame beginning at the first base. Taken from the germline V gene (reference sequence), the CDR1 and CDR2 loops are SEHNR and FQNEAQ. Cut back by 4 bases and 5 bases, the V and J ends lie 17 bases apart. This clone has more than one count but fewer than ten. This clone's antigen is unknown. Base quality data are lacking; no much larger clone is found one base away. The specimen sequenced was naive CD4+ T cells from blood. Reading the label with the study, this specimen's cell subset or site is: true naive CD4+ T cells. The rearrangement joined TRBV7-9 to TRBJ2-5; TRBD1 might be the D gene, on 6 matching bases. The clonotype originates from a woman aged 18-30 years in good health. The CDR3 sequence is CASSSQPTGVETQYF. In nucleotides, the sequence is TGTGCCAGCAGCTCCCAACCGACAGGCGTGGAGACCCAGTACTTC.